This TCR beta chain was identified during a study of T cell responses to AZD1222 COVID-19 vaccine. The table came from immunoSEQ multiplex PCR; TCRdb's copy has only in-frame clones and leaves some out. This sample yields around 120,000 clones, of which approximately 94% are seen a single time; 5% belongs to the top ten. V lost 6 bases, J lost 8 bases, and 7 bases lay in between. The CDR3 runs to 11 residues. The germline CDR1 and CDR2 sequences are LGHDT and YNNKEL (reference sequence). Points on this clone: The antigen is unknown.

Study-level results: Most donors were white British and more were female, and clonal diversity was possibly underestimated. Two doses of AZD1222 preceded a rise in Spike-specific TCR breadth and depth. Reports say nearly half of spike-specific TCRs go after unmutated variant regions. Repertoire sampling happened only post peak T cell response.

This clonotype originated in an adult who received the AZD1222 COVID-19 vaccine. The material sequenced was peripheral blood, taken 28 days after the second AZD1222 dose. This chain uses TRBV3-1 (or the pseudogene TRBV3-2) with TRBJ2-2; no clear D. This CDR3 reads CASRTRGELFF. For the CDR3, the DNA is TGTGCCAGCAGGACAAGGGGGGAGCTGTTTTTT.